The rows below give T cell receptor beta chains drawn from one sample of a study of read filtering for tumor transcriptome and immune sequencing. From the reads, TCRdb called clonotypes with MiXCR, one entry per CDR3 protein. The sample includes about 30,000 distinct CDR3 sequences, about 18% seen only once; the top ten take 16%. Sequencing was performed on a population of CD138-negative cells sorted from bone marrow. The receptors derive from a donor aged 40 or over with multiple myeloma. Both conserved end residues are part of each CDR3. D genes are given only for firm matches. A clone size is listed for some rows: how often the clone was seen (once, few, many), or a class if it is expanded.

d_call clone_size j_call v_call cdr3_nt cdr3_aa
. many TRBJ2-7 TRBV28 TGTGCCAGCATCCGCGGCTACGAGCAGTACTTC CASIRGYEQYF
. few TRBJ1-4 TRBV30 TGTGCCTGGAGTGTATCAGGAGATAATGAAAAACTGTTTTTT CAWSVSGDNEKLFF
. many TRBJ2-5 TRBV11-3 TGTGCCAGCAGTAAACGACCAGGAGTCCAAGAGACCCAGTACTTC CASSKRPGVQETQYF
. many TRBJ2-1 TRBV6-5 TGTGCCAGCAGTTACTCTGCAGCGGTGGGTGAGCAGTTCTTC CASSYSAAVGEQFF
. many TRBJ2-1 TRBV6-4 TGTGCCAGCAGTGACTCGGCCGGGACGGCCTCTGATGAGCAGTTCTTC CASSDSAGTASDEQFF
TRBD1 medium-sized TRBJ2-3 TRBV20-1 TGCAGTGCTTTTTCAACAGGGGAAGCTAGCACAGATACGCAGTATTTT CSAFSTGEASTDTQYF
. many TRBJ2-5 TRBV5-1 TGCGTCAGCAGCTTGGCCCCTCCTAGCGCCTCTCAAGAGACCCAGTACTTC CVSSLAPPSASQETQYF
. . TRBJ1-1 TRBV15 TGTGCCACCAGCAGGGGAAAGATGGGGACTGTAGCTTTCTTT CATSRGKMGTVAFF
. medium-sized TRBJ2-7 TRBV5-1 TGCGCCAGCAGCTTGGATTACGAGCAGTACTTC CASSLDYEQYF
. medium-sized TRBJ1-1 TRBV18 TGTGCCAGCTCACCGCGGAGCATGAACACTGAAGCTTTCTTT CASSPRSMNTEAFF
. many TRBJ2-7 TRBV20-1 TGCAGTGCTAGAGATCTTGGGCCCTCCTACGAGCAGTACTTC CSARDLGPSYEQYF
TRBD2 many TRBJ2-5 TRBV7-9 TGTGCCAGCAGCTTAGCGGGGGGGAGTCAAGAGACCCAGTACTTC CASSLAGGSQETQYF
. . TRBJ2-5 TRBV4-1 TGCGCCAGCAGCATGACGGGGGATCGGACCCAGTACTTC CASSMTGDRTQYF
TRBD2 . TRBJ2-3 TRBV5-4 TGTGCCAGCAGCTTTGGTGCTAGCGGGGGGGTTTACATTGCGCAGTATTTT CASSFGASGGVYIAQYF
TRBD1 . TRBJ1-1 TRBV3-1 TGTGCCAGCAGCGGAGACAGGGCTGACACTGAAGCTTTCTTT CASSGDRADTEAFF
. few TRBJ2-7 TRBV30 TGTGCCTCGGGGAAAGGGGCGCACTCCTACGAGCAGTACTTC CASGKGAHSYEQYF